The clone carrying this T cell receptor (beta chain) turned up a few times. Its antigen is unknown. This sample was taken from a study of T cell repertoires in cytomegalovirus infection. The study's findings and limits: Cumulative frequency of public TCR beta families picked out carriers of CMV plus the relevant HLA.

This CDR3 has 10 amino acids. The germline CDR1 and CDR2 sequences are LNHDA and SQIVND (reference sequence). The V end was cut by 5 bases, the J end by 6 bases, with 2 bases between. TCRdb recomputed calls from the reads with MiXCR, one row per CDR3 protein. The table includes 150,000 to 180,000 distinct CDR3 sequences, less than 25% detected once. The clonotype comes from a human donor in good health (CMV status not recorded). Some clones in this sample may be carry-over from other donors' samples. The specimen was PBMCs. The chain recombines TRBV19 with TRBJ2-1; D unresolved. The CDR3 DNA sequence: TGTGCCAGTAGTGCCAATGAGCAGTTCTTC. Translation gives CASSANEQFF.